Detailed here is one T cell receptor beta chain. Germline values: CDR1 MDHEN, CDR2 SYDVKM. The length of the CDR3 is 14 residues. Trimming pared 8 bases from V and 3 bases from J, leaving 16 bases between. This sample was taken from a study of cytomegalovirus exposure and HLA in healthy donors. Researchers ran the PCR with 60 Vbeta and 13 Jbeta primers. Repertoires were generated with immunoSEQ multiplex PCR, while TCRdb's copy carries only in-frame clones and drops some. Among about 170,000 clones listed, roughly 85% were seen once. The chain links TRBV28 to TRBJ1-1, with D unresolved. Specimen: PBMCs. This TCR was sampled from a boy aged 2-9 years in good health and CMV-seronegative. The CDR3 spells CASRPSVSDTEAFF. CDR3 sequence (DNA): TGTGCCAGCCGACCAAGCGTGTCGGACACTGAAGCTTTCTTT. Drawing the rest from reference TRBV28 and TRBJ1-1, the complete variable domain is DVKVTQSSRYLVKRTGEKVFLECVQDMDHENMFWYRQDPGLGLRLIYFSYDVKMKEKGDIPEGYSVSREKKERFSLILESASTNQTSMYLCASRPSVSDTEAFFGQGTRLTVV.